These 22 T cell receptor beta chains came from one sample sequenced in a study of tumor-infiltrating lymphocytes in primary liver carcinoma. The study extracted blood RNA from unsorted whole blood and also extracted germline DNA. A constant-region primer served to make TCR beta cDNA from roughly 500 ng total RNA. ARM-PCR, slightly modified, supplied the TCR beta libraries through three nested multiplex PCR rounds. The study ran its first two PCR rounds for nine to ten cycles each, using TRBV1-TRBV30 forward primers and a C-beta reverse primer. From the multiplex PCR reads, TCRdb called clonotypes with MiXCR, one entry per CDR3 protein. The table records 300,000 to 400,000 distinct CDR3 sequences, 65% of them present only once. Sequenced sample: peripheral blood. These receptors all stem from a man aged 40-49 years with primary liver carcinoma and hepatitis B virus infection.

A note on this clonotype: Compared with germline, one end of the junction differs, possibly owing to a read error. The V and J genes are TRBV6-2 or TRBV6-3 and TRBJ2-3, with 10 bases that match TRBD2. Germline CDR1 reads MNHEY; CDR2 reads SVGEGT. The CDR3 extends over 16 amino acids. CDR3 sequence (DNA): TGTACCAGCAGGACCACCGGACTAGCGGCCACAGATACGCAGTACTTT. Residues: CTSRTTGLAATDTQYF.

This rearrangement joins TRBV6-1 to TRBJ2-1; D may be TRBD2 (6 bases). Germline V gives CDR1 MNHNS, CDR2 SASEGT. The ends were cut back, 5 bases at V and 1 base at J, with 15 bases in the middle. This CDR3 has 16 residues. The CDR3 loop reads CASSRLSGVSYNEQFF. CDR3 nucleotides: TGTGCCAGCAGTAGACTATCGGGAGTATCCTACAATGAGCAGTTCTTC.

As to this clonotype: One base away lies a much larger clone, so this may be a sequencing read error. The chain has TRBV10-2 and TRBJ2-3, with a weak D call TRBD1 (5 bases). Germline-derived CDR1 and CDR2 are WSHSY and SAAADI. The germline V and J ends were trimmed by 2 bases and 5 bases, with 14 bases remaining between them. The CDR3 has 15 amino acids. Here the CDR3 reads CASSEPGTGIDTQYF. The CDR3 bases are TGCGCCAGCAGTGAGCCCGGCACAGGCATAGATACGCAGTATTTT.

For this clonotype: An end of the junction differs from the germline gene, which may be a read error. CDR3 bases: TGTGCCTGCACAACCCCCTCCCCAGGGGACAATGAGCAGTCCTTC. This gives the protein CACTTPSPGDNEQSF. The rearrangement links TRBV12-3 or TRBV12-4 to TRBJ2-1, with D possibly being TRBD1 (6 bases). The CDR3 runs to 15 residues.

This clonotype has more than one count but fewer than ten. The chain recombines TRBV6-2 or TRBV6-3 with TRBJ2-7; D remains ambiguous. The CDR3 has 11 amino acids. Germline CDR1 is MNHEY and CDR2 is SVGEGT. V lost 3 bases and J lost 3, with 3 bases in between. DNA of the CDR3: TGTGCCAGCAGTTATGACTACGAGCAGTACTTC. It encodes CASSYDYEQYF.

In regard to this clonotype: At one of its ends the junction is not consistent with the germline gene, which may arise from a read error. This chain joins TRBV11-2 and TRBJ2-2; D possibly corresponds to TRBD2 (7 bases). The germline CDR1 and CDR2 sequences are SGHAT and FQNNGV. The CDR3 runs 14 residues. The chain's CDR3 is CASSLVTYTGGLLF. In DNA, the CDR3 is TGTGCCAGCAGCTTAGTAACATACACCGGGGGGCTGTTATTT.

This clonotype showed up many times. The V call is TRBV4-2, the J call TRBJ1-5; no clear D. The CDR3 sequence is 13 residues long. Germline V gene data show CDR1 as LGHNA and CDR2 as YNFKEQ. Trimming left V 4 bases short and J 3 bases short, with 7 bases between. This CDR3 reads CASSPSVNQPQHF. For the CDR3, the DNA is TGTGCCAGCAGCCCCTCAGTCAATCAGCCCCAGCATTTT.

On this clonotype: The conserved final phenylalanine or tryptophan is absent from the CDR3, which likely points to a read error. The rearrangement links TRBV6-5 to TRBJ2-3; TRBD2 matches at 12 bases. The CDR3 loop spans 16 amino acids. Germline V gene data show CDR1 as MNHEY and CDR2 as SVGAGI. V was clipped by 6 bases and J by 4 bases; unmatched bases: 8. The CDR3 loop reads CASSSRLAGDPDTQYL. The CDR3 DNA sequence: TGTGCCAGCAGCTCACGACTAGCGGGAGACCCAGATACGCAGTATCTT.

Notes on this clonotype: This may be a read error, as it is one base from a much larger clone. The rearrangement joins TRBV6-2 or TRBV6-3 to TRBJ2-6, with no clear D. CDR3 size: 19 residues. Looked up from germline, CDR1 is MNHEY and CDR2 is SVGEGT. The V end lost 0 bases, the J end lost 2 bases, and 17 bases lay between the germline ends. The CDR3 DNA reads TGTGCCAGCAGTTACTCCCCCCAGGAGATCTGGGCTGGGGCCAACGTCCTGACTTTC. Translated: CASSYSPQEIWAGANVLTF.

Ten or more counts support this clonotype. The chain joins TRBV4-2 to TRBJ1-4; a weak D match, TRBD1 (6 bases). The CDR3 has 14 amino acids. Looked up from germline, CDR1 is LGHNA and CDR2 is YNFKEQ. V lost 4 bases and J lost 8, with 14 bases in between. CDR3 sequence reads: CASSRSEGEEKLFF. The CDR3 nucleotides read TGTGCCAGCAGCCGGTCCGAGGGGGAGGAAAAACTGTTTTTT.

A word on this clonotype: At one of its ends the junction is not consistent with the germline gene, which may arise from a read error. The chain has TRBV12-3 or TRBV12-4 and TRBJ2-3; no firm D call. The CDR3 runs to 11 residues. CDR3 amino acids: CASSLADTHYF. Here the CDR3 DNA reads TGTGCCAGCAGTTTAGCAGATACGCACTATTTT.

Notes on this clonotype: The junction departs from germline at one end; a sequencing error may be responsible. J is TRBJ2-3 and V is TRBV5-4, with D perhaps TRBD1 or TRBD2 (5 bases each). Germline V gene data show CDR1 as SGHNT and CDR2 as YYREEE (reference sequence). This CDR3 is 13 amino acids long. The CDR3 protein is CASRGGWPDMQYF. The DNA for the CDR3 is TGTGCCAGCCGGGGCGGTTGGCCAGATATGCAGTATTTT.

As concerns this clonotype: It is likely a read error, because the conserved phenylalanine at the end of the CDR3 is missing. The DNA is left out, because the CDR3 cannot be placed on it with certainty; the CDR3 is given as TCRdb lists it. V is TRBV7-9 and J is TRBJ2-7; TRBD2 reflects the table's D call only, with no check against the DNA. The CDR3 is made up of 16 amino acids, end residues included. Germline-derived CDR1 and CDR2 are SEHNR and FQNEAQ (reference sequence). This chain's CDR3 is CASSPTSGKEQGERYY.

This clonotype occurred a few times. A read error may account for a junction end that differs from germline. The chain carries TRBV5-1 and TRBJ2-1; 8 bases match TRBD2. The CDR3 is made up of 15 amino acids. The V gene's germline CDR1 is SGHRS and CDR2 YFSETQ. CDR3 bases: TGCGCCAGTAGCTCGTCGGGAGGGGGTTACAATGAGCAGTTCTTC. Residues: CASSSSGGGYNEQFF.

On this clonotype: One junction end does not reproduce the germline sequence, and a read error may be involved. The J gene is TRBJ2-3, the V gene TRBV11-2; 8 nucleotides line up with TRBD2. CDR1 SGHAT and CDR2 FQNNGV come from the germline V gene. The CDR3 totals 16 residues. CDR3: CASSIQAGVSIDTQYF. CDR3 DNA sequence: TGTGCCAGCAGCATACAAGCGGGAGTCAGCATAGATACGCAGTATTTT. Filled out from reference TRBV11-2 and TRBJ2-3, the complete variable domain reads EAGVAQSPRYKIIEKRQSVAFWCNPISGHATLYWYQQILGQGPKLLIQFQNNGVVDDSQLPKDRFSAERLKGVDSTLKIQPAKLEDSAVYLCASSIQAGVSIDTQYFGPGTRLTVL.

This clonotype was counted a few times. The chain couples TRBV5-1 to TRBJ2-1; TRBD2 is a possible D gene (7 bases). The CDR3 is made up of 16 amino acids. Trimming took off 4 bases at V and 7 bases at J, with 21 bases between the two ends. CDR1 is SGHRS, CDR2 YFSETQ, per germline. CDR3 region: CASSTDPGGVSNEQFF. In nucleotides, the CDR3 is TGCGCCAGCAGCACCGATCCGGGGGGCGTCTCAAATGAGCAGTTCTTC.

For this clonotype: A much bigger clone sits one base away, suggesting this may be a read error. Likely a read error: the CDR3 ends without its conserved phenylalanine or tryptophan. The chain links TRBV6-1 to TRBJ1-3; maybe TRBD1 (6 bases). Trimming took 4 bases from V and 4 from J, leaving 8 bases between them. Looked up from germline, CDR1 is MNHNS and CDR2 is SASEGT. CDR3 length: 13 amino acids. The CDR3 region has the DNA TGTGCCAGCAGTGGGACAGCAGGAAACACCATATATTCT. Its protein is CASSGTAGNTIYS.

This clonotype has just a few counts. The chain carries TRBV12-3 or TRBV12-4 and TRBJ2-4; 10 nucleotides align to TRBD2. With 2 bases clipped from V and 2 bases from J, the junction kept 3 bases outside the gene matches. The CDR3 extends over 16 amino acids. The CDR3 DNA follows: TGTGCCAGCAGTTTACAGACTAGCGGGCCCAAAAACATTCAGTACTTC. This sequence encodes CASSLQTSGPKNIQYF.

In regard to this clonotype: No conserved phenylalanine or tryptophan ends this CDR3, so it is likely a read error. The V gene is TRBV10-3, the J gene TRBJ1-1; TRBD1 matches at 7 bases. Germline V CDR1 and CDR2: ENHRY, SYGVKD. The CDR3 has 13 amino acids. This CDR3 reads CGIRDSLNTEAFI. Here the CDR3 DNA reads TGTGGCATCAGGGACAGTCTGAACACTGAAGCTTTCATT.

In this sample, this clonotype turned up once. An end of the junction does not agree with germline; a read error may underlie this. The chain is built from TRBV11-2 and TRBJ2-1; TRBD2 matches 8 bases. This CDR3 contains 15 residues. CDR1 is SGHAT and CDR2 is FQNNGV in the germline V gene. This CDR3 reads CTSSSLAGSYNEQFF. CDR3 nucleotide sequence: TGTACCAGCAGCTCGCTAGCGGGCTCCTACAATGAACAGTTCTTC.

Note on this clonotype: The junction differs from germline at one of its ends, possibly a read error. This chain links TRBV29-1 with TRBJ2-7; D could derive from TRBD1 or TRBD2 (5 bases each). The CDR3 extends over 12 amino acids. Germline V gives CDR1 SQVTM, CDR2 ANQGSEA. The CDR3 loop reads CNVRGSPYDQYF. In DNA, the CDR3 is TGCAACGTGAGGGGCAGCCCCTACGATCAGTACTTC.

On this clonotype itself: A much more abundant neighbour one base away suggests this may be a read error. This chain connects TRBV6-2 or TRBV6-3 to TRBJ1-5, with 7 nucleotides matching TRBD1. V shed 7 bases and J 9 bases; nucleotides not matched to a gene: 15. The CDR3 length is 15 residues. Germline V gives CDR1 MNHEY, CDR2 SVGEGT. The CDR3 region is CASIDPRQGGRPQHF. The CDR3 DNA reads as TGTGCCAGCATTGATCCGAGACAGGGAGGGCGGCCCCAGCATTTT.